A selection of T cell receptor beta chains follows, all from one sample in a study of Graves' ophthalmopathy and Graves' hyperthyroidism. TCRdb called the multiplex PCR reads again in MiXCR, with one record for every CDR3 protein. The sample lists approximately 1.2 million distinct CDR3 sequences, about 35% seen once, with over 8.5% in the top ten. Material: peripheral blood or thyroid tissue (not recorded which). The origin of the receptors is an adult man with Graves' hyperthyroidism. CDR3s include the opening cysteine and the closing phenylalanine or tryptophan. D genes are given only for firm matches. Some rows have no size entry. The others give once, few or many, or a class for an expanded clone.

J gene,clone size,D gene,V gene,CDR3 DNA,CDR3 protein
TRBJ1-1,many,-,TRBV10-3,TGTGCCATCAAGAACAGGGAGGGGGGTTTTTCTGAAGCTTTCTTT,CAIKNREGGFSEAFF
TRBJ1-5,many,TRBD1,TRBV29-1,TGCAGCGTTGTGAGGGGGCGAAGTCAGCCCCAGCATTTT,CSVVRGRSQPQHF
TRBJ2-7,many,TRBD1,TRBV4-1,TGCGCCAGCAGCCTCGTTTTGGCAGGGGGCTACGAGCAGTACTTC,CASSLVLAGGYEQYF
TRBJ2-5,once,-,TRBV7-2,TGTGCCAGCAGCGCGATGACAGGGCCTCGGGAGGAGGAGACCCAGTACTTC,CASSAMTGPREEETQYF
TRBJ2-7,-,TRBD2,TRBV28,TGTGCCAGCAGTTTGCCGTTAGCGGGACTCTCCTACGAGCAGTACTTC,CASSLPLAGLSYEQYF
TRBJ2-7,-,-,TRBV6-1,TGTGCCAGTAGCACAGGGTACTACGAGCAGTACTTC,CASSTGYYEQYF
TRBJ2-7,many,-,TRBV12-3/TRBV12-4,TGTGCCAGCAGTTTAAGTGCAGGGGCCTACGAGCAGTACTTC,CASSLSAGAYEQYF
TRBJ2-2,few,-,TRBV14,TGTGCCAGCAGCCAAGGTCCACGCACAAAGACCGGGGAGCTGTTTTTT,CASSQGPRTKTGELFF
TRBJ1-2,few,TRBD1,TRBV19,TGTGCCAGTAGTCCCAGGGACAGGGGAAACTATGGCTACACCTTC,CASSPRDRGNYGYTF
TRBJ2-7,-,-,TRBV29-1,TGCAGCTTGGGCGGCGGCTACGAGCAGTACTTC,CSLGGGYEQYF
TRBJ1-2,-,-,TRBV7-4,TGTGCCAGCAGCTGCGCTTCGGTCAGTCTCTATGGCTACACCTTC,CASSCASVSLYGYTF
TRBJ1-1,few,TRBD1,TRBV10-3,TGTGCCAGCTCCCGGGACAGGGTCGGGAACACTGAAGCTTTCTTT,CASSRDRVGNTEAFF
TRBJ2-7,few,TRBD1,TRBV7-2,TGTGCCAGCAGCTTAGCATTGGATCCTTACAGGGGCCCCTTCTACGAGCAGTACTTC,CASSLALDPYRGPFYEQYF
TRBJ2-7,many,TRBD2,TRBV12-3/TRBV12-4,TGTGCCAGCAGGCCAGCGGGAGGGTTGAACGAGCAGTACTTC,CASRPAGGLNEQYF
TRBJ1-5,many,TRBD1,TRBV19,TGTGCCAGTATGGGGACAGGGAGAGGCAATCAGCCCCAGCATTTT,CASMGTGRGNQPQHF
TRBJ2-2,few,-,TRBV14,TGTGCCAGCAGCCGACTACAGAACACCGGGGAGCTGTTTTTT,CASSRLQNTGELFF
TRBJ1-2,many,-,TRBV7-8,TGTGCCAGCAGCAGGGGGGAAGGGCCCACCTATGGCTACACCTTC,CASSRGEGPTYGYTF
TRBJ2-5,few,TRBD1,TRBV7-2,TGTGCCAGCAGCTATTCAAGGGACAGGAGAGAGTATATGGAGACCCAGTACTTC,CASSYSRDRREYMETQYF
TRBJ2-7,many,-,TRBV5-1,TGCGCCAGCAGCTTGGACCTAACTTTACGGGGTAAATACGAGCAGTACTTC,CASSLDLTLRGKYEQYF
TRBJ2-2,-,TRBD1,TRBV7-8,TGTGCCAGCAGCTCACGGGACAGGGTCACCGGGGAGCTGTTTTTT,CASSSRDRVTGELFF
TRBJ1-6,-,TRBD1,TRBV5-1,TGCGCCAGCAGCTTGGATCAGGGGGCAGGTTCACCCCTCCACTTT,CASSLDQGAGSPLHF
TRBJ1-1,many,-,TRBV29-1,TGCAGCGTTGAAGAGGGGGGGAACACTGAAGCTTTCTTT,CSVEEGGNTEAFF
TRBJ1-6,-,-,TRBV7-9,TGTGCCAGCAGCTGGGACAAATCCTCACCCCTCCACTTT,CASSWDKSSPLHF
TRBJ1-4,-,TRBD1,TRBV9,TGTGCCAGCAGCCCCAGGGGCGACAGGGGGGAAAAACTGTTTTTT,CASSPRGDRGEKLFF
TRBJ1-5,many,-,TRBV25-1,TGTGCCAGCGACAGTATTAATAGCAATCAGCCCCAGCATTTT,CASDSINSNQPQHF
TRBJ1-3,many,-,TRBV5-1,TGCGCCAGCAGCTTGGACGTCGACCGAAACACCATATATTTT,CASSLDVDRNTIYF
TRBJ2-7,-,-,TRBV27,TGTGCCAGCAGTTTCCAGAATCTCTACGAGCAGTACTTC,CASSFQNLYEQYF
TRBJ1-2,-,TRBD1,TRBV20-1,TGCAGTGAACGACAGGGTGTGGGCTATGGCTACACCTTC,CSERQGVGYGYTF
TRBJ1-2,few,TRBD1,TRBV29-1,TGCAGCGTCAAGACAGGGTGGGACTATGGCTACACCTTC,CSVKTGWDYGYTF
TRBJ1-1,-,-,TRBV25-1,TGTGCCAGCAGTTTATCAGGGTTCGAAGCTTTCTTT,CASSLSGFEAFF
TRBJ1-2,many,TRBD1,TRBV29-1,TGCAGCGTTGAAGCCACAGGGGGCTATGGCTACACCTTC,CSVEATGGYGYTF
TRBJ1-6,-,-,TRBV7-2,TGTGCCAGCAGCTTACAACACCTCCACTTT,CASSLQHLHF
TRBJ2-7,-,-,TRBV11-2,TGTGCCAGCACCAACTTCCCCGACGGGAGCGCTACCTACGAGCAGTACTTC,CASTNFPDGSATYEQYF
TRBJ1-5,-,-,TRBV29-1,TGCAGCGTTGAAGCGAATCAGCAAGAGACCCAGCATTTT,CSVEANQQETQHF
TRBJ2-5,many,-,TRBV5-1,TGCGCCAGCAGCTTCGGGAAAGAAGAGACCCAGTACTTC,CASSFGKEETQYF
TRBJ2-2,-,-,TRBV20-1,TGCAGTGCTAGAGATTTAAGCACAACAAACACCGGGGAGCTGTTTTTT,CSARDLSTTNTGELFF
TRBJ1-4,many,TRBD1,TRBV7-9,TGTGCCAGCAGCTCTGCGACAGGGGGCCAGGAAAAACTGTTTTTT,CASSSATGGQEKLFF
TRBJ2-5,-,-,TRBV24-1,TGTGCCACCAGTGAACCCGGACGGGCCGGTCAGCCCCAGTACTTC,CATSEPGRAGQPQYF
TRBJ2-7,few,-,TRBV7-8,TGTGCCAGCACTAGGGGAAGGACACTCTCCTACGAGCAGTACTTC,CASTRGRTLSYEQYF
TRBJ2-7,-,TRBD2,TRBV28,TGTGCCAGCAGACTGGGACTAGCGGGAGGGCTGGAGCAGTACTTC,CASRLGLAGGLEQYF
TRBJ2-7,few,-,TRBV10-2,TGCGCCAGCTCTCCCCCGCACGAGCAGTACTTC,CASSPPHEQYF
TRBJ2-7,many,TRBD1,TRBV2,TGTGCCAGCAGTGGCACCACAGGGGTCGAGCAGTACTTC,CASSGTTGVEQYF
TRBJ1-4,-,TRBD1,TRBV6-5,TGTGCCAGCAGTTTACAGGGGGGGGGCGAAAAACTGTTTTTT,CASSLQGGGEKLFF
TRBJ1-1,-,-,TRBV6-5,TGTGCCAGCAGTAGACTTTTTTCTGAAGCTTTCTTT,CASSRLFSEAFF
TRBJ2-7,-,TRBD2,TRBV7-2,TGTGCCAGCAGCCAAGATTTAGCGGGAGAAACCTACGAGCAGTACTTC,CASSQDLAGETYEQYF
TRBJ2-5,-,-,TRBV7-2,TGTGCCAGCAGCTTCTATGAGGCCCAGTACTTC,CASSFYEAQYF